The 5 T cell receptor beta chains in this list originate from one sample, sequenced in a study. TCRdb re-called the reads through MiXCR, storing one row per CDR3 protein. The repertoire consists of nearly 15,000 distinct CDR3 sequences, with approximately 34% occurring once and the leading ten covering around 15%. The sequenced sample was blood. Every receptor here comes from a human donor.

Comments on this clonotype: This may stem from a read error, because a much larger clone lies one nucleotide away. This sequence joins TRBV4-3 and TRBJ1-5; D gene ambiguous. The CDR3 totals 16 residues. Per the germline V gene, CDR1 is LGHNA and CDR2 is YSLEER. CDR3 sequence (DNA): TGCGCCAGCAGCCAAGATTTCGGGTCCGGTAATCGGCCCCAGCATTTT. It specifies CASSQDFGSGNRPQHF.

This clonotype was counted many times. One end of the junction is discordant with germline, which a read error may explain. The chain couples TRBV4-3 to TRBJ1-2; D unclear. The V gene's germline CDR1 is LGHNA and CDR2 YSLEER. The length of the CDR3 is 12 residues. The CDR3 region has the DNA TGCGCCAGCAGCCAAGATTTAGGACCGTCCTTCTTC. Translating it yields CASSQDLGPSFF.

This clonotype was picked up a small number of times. The chain carries TRBV30 and TRBJ1-4; 11 nucleotides match TRBD1. The CDR3 is 13 residues long. Germline V gene sequence: CDR1 GTSNPN, CDR2 SVGIG (reference sequence). Trimming took 8 bases from V and 2 from J; bases not matched to a gene: 1. This CDR3 is CARDRGTNEKLFF. The CDR3 DNA sequence: TGTGCCAGGGACAGGGGGACTAATGAAAAACTGTTTTTT.

This clonotype was detected ten times or more. V is TRBV2 and J is TRBJ2-1, with TRBD2 matching over 8 bases. Germline V gene sequence: CDR1 SNHLY, CDR2 FYNNEI. CDR3 length equals 14 residues. After removal of 7 bases from V and 14 bases from J, the junction contained 16 bases not matched to a gene. CDR3 bases: TGTGCCAGCAACCCGGGACTAGACTTTAATTTGGAGTTCTTC. It codes for CASNPGLDFNLEFF.

CDR3 loop: CSVQTGKNYGYTF. The CDR3, as DNA: TGCAGCGTGCAGACAGGGAAAAACTATGGCTACACCTTC. The chain links TRBV29-1 to TRBJ1-2, with TRBD1 matching 7 bases. The CDR3 sequence is 13 residues long. V gave up 6 bases and J gave up 2 bases; unmatched junction bases: 6. Germline V CDR1 and CDR2: SQVTM, ANQGSEA.